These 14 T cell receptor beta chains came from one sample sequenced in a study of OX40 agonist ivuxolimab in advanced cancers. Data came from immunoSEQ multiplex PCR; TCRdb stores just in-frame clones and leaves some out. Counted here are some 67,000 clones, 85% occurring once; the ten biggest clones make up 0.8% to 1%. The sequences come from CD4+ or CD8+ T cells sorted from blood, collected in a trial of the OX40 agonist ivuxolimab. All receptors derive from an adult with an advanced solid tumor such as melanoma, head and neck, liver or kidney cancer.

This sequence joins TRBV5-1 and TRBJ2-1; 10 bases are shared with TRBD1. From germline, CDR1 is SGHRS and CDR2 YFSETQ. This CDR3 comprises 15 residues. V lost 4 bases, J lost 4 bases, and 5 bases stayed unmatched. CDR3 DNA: TGCGCCAGCAGCCCCGGACAGGGGGGATACAATGAGCAGTTCTTC. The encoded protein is CASSPGQGGYNEQFF.

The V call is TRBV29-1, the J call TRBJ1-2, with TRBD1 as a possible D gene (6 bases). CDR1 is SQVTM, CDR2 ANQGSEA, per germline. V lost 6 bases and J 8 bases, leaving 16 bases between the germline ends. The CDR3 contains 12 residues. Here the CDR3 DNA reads TGCAGCGTCGACCCCAGGGGAAAGGGCTACACCTTC. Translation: CSVDPRGKGYTF.

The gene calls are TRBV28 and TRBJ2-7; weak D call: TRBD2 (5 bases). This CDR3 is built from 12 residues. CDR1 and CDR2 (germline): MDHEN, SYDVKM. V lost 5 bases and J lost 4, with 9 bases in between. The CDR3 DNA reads TGTGCCAGCAGTCCCCCGGGGTACGAGCAGTACTTC. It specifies CASSPPGYEQYF.

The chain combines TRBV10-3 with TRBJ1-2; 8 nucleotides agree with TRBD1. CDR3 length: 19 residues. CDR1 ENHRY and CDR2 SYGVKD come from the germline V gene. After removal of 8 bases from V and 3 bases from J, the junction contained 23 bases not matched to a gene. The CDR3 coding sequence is TGTGCCATCCCTAATCCCGCCGCGGACAGGGCGCATGGGGACTATGGCTACACCTTC. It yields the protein CAIPNPAADRAHGDYGYTF.

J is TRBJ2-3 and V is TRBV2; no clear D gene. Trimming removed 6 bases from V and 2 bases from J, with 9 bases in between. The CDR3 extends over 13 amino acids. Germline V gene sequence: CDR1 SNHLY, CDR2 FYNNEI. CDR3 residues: CASRLSPTDTQYF. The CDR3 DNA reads TGTGCCAGCAGACTATCCCCCACAGATACGCAGTATTTT.

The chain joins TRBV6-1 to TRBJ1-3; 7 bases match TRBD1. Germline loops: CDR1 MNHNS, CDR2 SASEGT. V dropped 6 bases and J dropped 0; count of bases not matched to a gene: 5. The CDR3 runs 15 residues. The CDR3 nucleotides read TGTGCCAGCAGGAGAGACAGGGACTCTGGAAACACCATATATTTT. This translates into CASRRDRDSGNTIYF.

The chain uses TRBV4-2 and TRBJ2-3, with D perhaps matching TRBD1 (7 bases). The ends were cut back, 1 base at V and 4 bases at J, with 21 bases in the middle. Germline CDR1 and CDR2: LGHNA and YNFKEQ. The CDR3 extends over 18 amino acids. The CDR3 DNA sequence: TGTGCCAGCAGCCAAGCCCGGGGTGGGCAGGGGGGAGCAGATACGCAGTATTTT. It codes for CASSQARGGQGGADTQYF.

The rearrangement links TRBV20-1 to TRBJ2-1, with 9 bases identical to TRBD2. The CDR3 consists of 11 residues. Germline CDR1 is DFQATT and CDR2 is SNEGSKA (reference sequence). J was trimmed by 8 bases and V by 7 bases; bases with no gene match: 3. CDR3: CSVREGHEQFF. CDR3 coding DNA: TGCAGTGTGCGGGAGGGGCATGAGCAGTTCTTC.

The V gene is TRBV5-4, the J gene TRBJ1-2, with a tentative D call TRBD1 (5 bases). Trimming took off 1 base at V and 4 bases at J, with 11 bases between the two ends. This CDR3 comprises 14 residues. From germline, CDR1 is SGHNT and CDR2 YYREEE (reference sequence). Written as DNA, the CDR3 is TGTGCCAGCAGCTTGTCAGGGCGGAGCTATGGCTACACCTTC. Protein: CASSLSGRSYGYTF.

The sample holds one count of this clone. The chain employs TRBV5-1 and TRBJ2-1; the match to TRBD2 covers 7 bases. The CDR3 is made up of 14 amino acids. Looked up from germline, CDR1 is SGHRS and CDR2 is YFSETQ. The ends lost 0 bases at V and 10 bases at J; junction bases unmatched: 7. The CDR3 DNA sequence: TGCGCCAGCAGCTTGGGGTCGGGAGGCTGGGAGCAGTTCTTC. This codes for CASSLGSGGWEQFF.

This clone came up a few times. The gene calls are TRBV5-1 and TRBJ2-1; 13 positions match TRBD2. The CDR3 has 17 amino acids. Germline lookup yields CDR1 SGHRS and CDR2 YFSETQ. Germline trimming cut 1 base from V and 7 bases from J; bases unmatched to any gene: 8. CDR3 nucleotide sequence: TGCGCCAGCAGCTTGCCTCTACTAGCGGGAGGGCCAAATGAGCAGTTCTTC. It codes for CASSLPLLAGGPNEQFF.

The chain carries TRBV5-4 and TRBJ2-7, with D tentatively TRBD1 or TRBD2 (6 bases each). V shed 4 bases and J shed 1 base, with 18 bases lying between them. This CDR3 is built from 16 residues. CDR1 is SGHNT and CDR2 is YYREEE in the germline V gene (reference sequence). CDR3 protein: CASSPRGGYLSYEQYF. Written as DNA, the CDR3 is TGTGCCAGCAGCCCCAGAGGGGGGTACTTGTCCTACGAGCAGTACTTC.

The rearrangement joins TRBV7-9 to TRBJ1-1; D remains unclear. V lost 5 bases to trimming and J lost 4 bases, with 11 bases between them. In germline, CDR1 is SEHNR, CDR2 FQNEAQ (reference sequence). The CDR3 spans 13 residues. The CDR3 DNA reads TGTGCCAGCAGCCCTTTTCCCGGCACTGAAGCTTTCTTT. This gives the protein CASSPFPGTEAFF.

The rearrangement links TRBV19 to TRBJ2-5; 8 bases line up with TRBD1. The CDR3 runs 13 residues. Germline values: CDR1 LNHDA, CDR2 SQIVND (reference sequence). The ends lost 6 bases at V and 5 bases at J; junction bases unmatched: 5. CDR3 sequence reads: CASRRDRRETQYF. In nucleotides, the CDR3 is TGTGCCAGTAGGAGGGACAGGAGGGAGACCCAGTACTTC.